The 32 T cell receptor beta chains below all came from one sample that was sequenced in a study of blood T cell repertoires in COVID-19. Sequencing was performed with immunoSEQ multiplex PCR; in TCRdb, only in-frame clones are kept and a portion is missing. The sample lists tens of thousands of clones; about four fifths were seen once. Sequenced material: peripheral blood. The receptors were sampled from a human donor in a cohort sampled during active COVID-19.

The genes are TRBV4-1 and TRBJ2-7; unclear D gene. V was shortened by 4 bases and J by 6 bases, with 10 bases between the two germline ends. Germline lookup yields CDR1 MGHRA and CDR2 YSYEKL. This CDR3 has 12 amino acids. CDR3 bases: TGCGCCAGCAGCCCGGGTGGTCCCGAGCAGTACTTC. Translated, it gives CASSPGGPEQYF.

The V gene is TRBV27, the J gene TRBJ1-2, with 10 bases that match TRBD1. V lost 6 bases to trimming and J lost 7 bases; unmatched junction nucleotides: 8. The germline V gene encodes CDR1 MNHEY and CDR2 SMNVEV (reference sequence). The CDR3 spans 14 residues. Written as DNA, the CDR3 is TGTGCCAGCAGCTCCGGACAGGGGGTCTCTGGCTACACCTTC. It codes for CASSSGQGVSGYTF.

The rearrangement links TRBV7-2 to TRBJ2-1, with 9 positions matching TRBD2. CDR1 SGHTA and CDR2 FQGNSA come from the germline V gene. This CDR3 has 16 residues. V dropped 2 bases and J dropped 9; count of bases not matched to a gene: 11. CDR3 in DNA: TGTGCCAGCAGCTTAACCAGCGGGGGGCTCAGGGGTGAGCAGTTCTTC. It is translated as CASSLTSGGLRGEQFF.

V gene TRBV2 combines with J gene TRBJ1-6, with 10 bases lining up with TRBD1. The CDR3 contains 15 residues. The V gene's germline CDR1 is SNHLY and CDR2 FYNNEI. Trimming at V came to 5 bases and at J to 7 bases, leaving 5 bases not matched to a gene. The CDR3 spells CASSPDRGRNSPLHF. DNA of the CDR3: TGTGCCAGCAGTCCCGACAGGGGGCGCAATTCACCCCTCCACTTT.

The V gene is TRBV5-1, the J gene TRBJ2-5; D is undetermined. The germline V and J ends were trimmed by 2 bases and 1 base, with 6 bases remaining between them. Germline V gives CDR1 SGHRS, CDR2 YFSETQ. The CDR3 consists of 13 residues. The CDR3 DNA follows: TGCGCCAGCAGCTTTAACAGCCAAGAGACCCAGTACTTC. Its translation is CASSFNSQETQYF.

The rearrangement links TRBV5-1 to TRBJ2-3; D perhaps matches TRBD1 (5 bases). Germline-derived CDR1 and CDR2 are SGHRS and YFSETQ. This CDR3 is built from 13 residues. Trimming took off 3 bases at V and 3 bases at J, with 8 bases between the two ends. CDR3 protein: CASSSTGTDTQYF. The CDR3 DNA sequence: TGCGCCAGCAGCTCCACAGGTACAGATACGCAGTATTTT.

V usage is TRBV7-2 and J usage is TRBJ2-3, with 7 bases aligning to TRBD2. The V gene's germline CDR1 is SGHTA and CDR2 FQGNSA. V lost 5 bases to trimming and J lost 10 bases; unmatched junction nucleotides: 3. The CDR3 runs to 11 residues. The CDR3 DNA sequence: TGTGCCAGCAGCCCCCGGGGGGCGCAGTATTTT. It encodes CASSPRGAQYF.

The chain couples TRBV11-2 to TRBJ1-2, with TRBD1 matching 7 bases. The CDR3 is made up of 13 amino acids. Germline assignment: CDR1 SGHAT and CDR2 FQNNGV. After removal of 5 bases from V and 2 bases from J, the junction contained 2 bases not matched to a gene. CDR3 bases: TGTGCCAGCAGCCGGGACAGCAACTATGGCTACACCTTC. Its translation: CASSRDSNYGYTF.

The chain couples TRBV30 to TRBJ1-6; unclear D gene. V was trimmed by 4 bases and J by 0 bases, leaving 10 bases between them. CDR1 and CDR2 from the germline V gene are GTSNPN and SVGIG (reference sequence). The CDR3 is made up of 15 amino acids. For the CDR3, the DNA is TGTGCCTGGAATCGTTTGAGCTCCTATAATTCACCCCTCCACTTT. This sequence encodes CAWNRLSSYNSPLHF.

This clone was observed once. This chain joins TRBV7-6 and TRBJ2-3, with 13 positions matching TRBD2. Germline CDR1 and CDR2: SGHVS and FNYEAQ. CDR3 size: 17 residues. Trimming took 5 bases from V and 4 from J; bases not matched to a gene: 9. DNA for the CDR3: TGTGCCAGCAGCCCGCGACTAGCGGGGGGTGGGGCAGATACGCAGTATTTT. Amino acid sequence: CASSPRLAGGGADTQYF.

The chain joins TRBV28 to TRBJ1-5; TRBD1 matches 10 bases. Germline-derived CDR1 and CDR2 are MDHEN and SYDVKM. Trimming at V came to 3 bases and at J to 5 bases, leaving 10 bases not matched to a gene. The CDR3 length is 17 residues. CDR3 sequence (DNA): TGTGCCAGCAGTTTTAGGGGCCCCGGACAGGGGGATCAGCCCCAGCATTTT. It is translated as CASSFRGPGQGDQPQHF.

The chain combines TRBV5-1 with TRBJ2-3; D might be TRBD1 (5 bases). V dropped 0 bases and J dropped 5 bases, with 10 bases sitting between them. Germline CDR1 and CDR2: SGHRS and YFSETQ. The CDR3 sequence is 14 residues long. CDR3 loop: CASSLGGAQDTQYF. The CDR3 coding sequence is TGCGCCAGCAGCTTGGGTGGGGCCCAAGATACGCAGTATTTT.

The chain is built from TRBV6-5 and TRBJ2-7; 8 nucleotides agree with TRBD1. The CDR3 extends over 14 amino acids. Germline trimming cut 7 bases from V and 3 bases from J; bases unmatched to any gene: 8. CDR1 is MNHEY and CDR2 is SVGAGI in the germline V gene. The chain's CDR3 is CASTRTGMVYEQYF. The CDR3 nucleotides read TGTGCCAGCACCCGGACAGGGATGGTCTACGAGCAGTACTTC.

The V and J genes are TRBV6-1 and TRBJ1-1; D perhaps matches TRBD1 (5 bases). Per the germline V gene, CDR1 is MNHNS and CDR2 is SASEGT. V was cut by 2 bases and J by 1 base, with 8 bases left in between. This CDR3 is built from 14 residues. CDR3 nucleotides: TGTGCCAGCAGTGAATGGGGCAGGAACACTGAAGCTTTCTTT. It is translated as CASSEWGRNTEAFF.

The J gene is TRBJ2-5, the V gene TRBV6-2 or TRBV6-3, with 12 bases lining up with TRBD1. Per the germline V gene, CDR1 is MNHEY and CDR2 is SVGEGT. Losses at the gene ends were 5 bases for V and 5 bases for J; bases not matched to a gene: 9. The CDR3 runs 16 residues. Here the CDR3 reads CASSPLGQGAWETQYF. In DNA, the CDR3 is TGTGCCAGCAGTCCCCTGGGACAGGGGGCTTGGGAGACCCAGTACTTC.

CDR3 DNA: TGTGCCAGCACTAGAACCTCTGGAAACACCATATATTTT. Its protein is CASTRTSGNTIYF. This chain uses TRBV18 with TRBJ1-3; D is unclear. Germline V CDR1 and CDR2: KGHSH, LQKENI. CDR3 length equals 13 residues. Trimming took 8 bases from V and 0 from J, leaving 8 bases between them.

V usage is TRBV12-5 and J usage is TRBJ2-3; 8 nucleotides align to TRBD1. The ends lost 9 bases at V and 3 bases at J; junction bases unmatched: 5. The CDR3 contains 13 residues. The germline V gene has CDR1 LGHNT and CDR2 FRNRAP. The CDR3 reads CASRDRSTDTQYF. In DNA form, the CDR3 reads TGTGCTAGCCGGGACAGGTCGACAGATACGCAGTATTTT. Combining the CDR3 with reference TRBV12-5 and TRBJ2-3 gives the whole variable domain DARVTQTPRHKVTEMGQEVTMRCQPILGHNTVFWYRQTMMQGLELLAYFRNRAPLDDSGMPKDRFSAEMPDATLATLKIQPSEPRDSAVYFCASRDRSTDTQYFGPGTRLTVL.

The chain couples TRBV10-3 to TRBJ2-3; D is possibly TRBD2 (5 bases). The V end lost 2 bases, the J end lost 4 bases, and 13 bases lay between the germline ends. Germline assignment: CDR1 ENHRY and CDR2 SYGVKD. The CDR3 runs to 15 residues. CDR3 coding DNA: TGTGCCATCAGTGAGAGGGCGGGTACGCCAGATACGCAGTATTTT. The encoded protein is CAISERAGTPDTQYF.

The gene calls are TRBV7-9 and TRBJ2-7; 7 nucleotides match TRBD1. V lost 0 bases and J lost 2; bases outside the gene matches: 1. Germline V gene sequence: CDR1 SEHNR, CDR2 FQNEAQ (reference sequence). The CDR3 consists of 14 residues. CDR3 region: CASSLAGQTYEQYF. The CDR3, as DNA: TGTGCCAGCAGCTTAGCGGGACAGACCTACGAGCAGTACTTC.

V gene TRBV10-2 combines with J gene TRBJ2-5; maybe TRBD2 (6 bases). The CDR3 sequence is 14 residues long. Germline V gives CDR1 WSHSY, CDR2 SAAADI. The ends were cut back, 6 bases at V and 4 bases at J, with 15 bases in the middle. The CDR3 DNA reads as TGCGCCAGCAGAAGACTAGAGGGTGGAGAGACCCAGTACTTC. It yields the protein CASRRLEGGETQYF.

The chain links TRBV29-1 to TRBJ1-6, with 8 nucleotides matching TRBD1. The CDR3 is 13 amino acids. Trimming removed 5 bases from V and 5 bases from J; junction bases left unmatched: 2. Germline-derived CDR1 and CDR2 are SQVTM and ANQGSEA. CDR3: CSVRTGNNSPLHF. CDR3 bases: TGCAGCGTTAGGACAGGGAATAATTCACCCCTCCACTTT. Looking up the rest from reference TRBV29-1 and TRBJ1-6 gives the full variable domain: SAVISQKPSRDICQRGTSLTIQCQVDSQVTMMFWYRQQPGQSLTLIATANQGSEATYESGFVIDKFPISRPNLTFSTLTVSNMSPEDSSIYLCSVRTGNNSPLHFGNGTRLTVT.

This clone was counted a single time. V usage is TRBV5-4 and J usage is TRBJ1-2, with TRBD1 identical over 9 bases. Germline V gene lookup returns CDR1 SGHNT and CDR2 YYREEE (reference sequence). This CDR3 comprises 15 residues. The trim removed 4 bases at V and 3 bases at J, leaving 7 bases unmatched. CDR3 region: CASSPKTGGDYGYTF. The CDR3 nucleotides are TGTGCCAGCAGCCCCAAGACAGGGGGAGACTATGGCTACACCTTC. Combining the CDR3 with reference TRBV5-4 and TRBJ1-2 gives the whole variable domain ETGVTQSPTHLIKTRGQQVTLRCSSQSGHNTVSWYQQALGQGPQFIFQYYREEENGRGNFPPRFSGLQFPNYSSELNVNALELDDSALYLCASSPKTGGDYGYTFGSGTRLTVV.

The CDR3 bases are TGTGCCAGCAGCCAAGATCTGAATCAGCCCCAGCATTTT. It encodes CASSQDLNQPQHF. This chain links TRBV3-1 (or the pseudogene TRBV3-2) with TRBJ1-5; no clear D gene. The CDR3 spans 13 residues. V was cut by 0 bases and J by 4 bases, with 4 bases left in between. Germline CDR1 and CDR2: LGHDT and YNNKEL (reference sequence).

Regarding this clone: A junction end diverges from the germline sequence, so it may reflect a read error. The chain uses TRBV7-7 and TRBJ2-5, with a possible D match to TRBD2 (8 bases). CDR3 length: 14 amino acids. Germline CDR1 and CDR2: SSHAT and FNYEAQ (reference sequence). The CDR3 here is CASSMTGTRETQYF. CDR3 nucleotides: TGTGCTAGCAGCATGACAGGGACTAGGGAGACCCAGTACTTC.

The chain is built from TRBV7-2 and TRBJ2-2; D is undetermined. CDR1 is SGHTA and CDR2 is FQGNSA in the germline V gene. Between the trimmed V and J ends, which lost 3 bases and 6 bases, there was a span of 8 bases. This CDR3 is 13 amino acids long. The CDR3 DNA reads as TGTGCCAGCAGCTTTTCTTTTGCCGGGGAGCTGTTTTTT. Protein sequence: CASSFSFAGELFF. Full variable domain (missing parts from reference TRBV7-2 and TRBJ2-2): GAGVSQSPSNKVTEKGKDVELRCDPISGHTALYWYRQSLGQGLEFLIYFQGNSAPDKSGLPSDRFSAERTGGSVSTLTIQRTQQEDSAVYLCASSFSFAGELFFGEGSRLTVL.

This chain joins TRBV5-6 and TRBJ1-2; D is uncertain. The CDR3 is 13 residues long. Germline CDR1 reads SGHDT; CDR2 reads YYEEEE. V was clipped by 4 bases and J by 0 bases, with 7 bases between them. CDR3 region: CASSLVSNYGYTF. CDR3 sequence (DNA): TGTGCCAGCAGCCTCGTTTCTAACTATGGCTACACCTTC.

The CDR3 spells CASSLDRGHEKLFF. CDR3 DNA sequence: TGTGCCAGCAGCCTCGACAGGGGCCATGAAAAACTGTTTTTT. The chain links TRBV27 to TRBJ1-4; the match to TRBD1 covers 8 bases. CDR3 size: 14 residues. V gave up 6 bases and J gave up 6 bases; unmatched junction bases: 6. Germline assignment: CDR1 MNHEY and CDR2 SMNVEV (reference sequence).

DNA of the CDR3: TGTGCCAGCAGTTTACTTACACCCTACGAGCAGTACTTC. Protein: CASSLLTPYEQYF. The rearrangement links TRBV28 to TRBJ2-7; no clear D. From germline, CDR1 is MDHEN and CDR2 SYDVKM. V dropped 2 bases and J dropped 2 bases, with 7 bases sitting between them. The length of the CDR3 is 13 residues.

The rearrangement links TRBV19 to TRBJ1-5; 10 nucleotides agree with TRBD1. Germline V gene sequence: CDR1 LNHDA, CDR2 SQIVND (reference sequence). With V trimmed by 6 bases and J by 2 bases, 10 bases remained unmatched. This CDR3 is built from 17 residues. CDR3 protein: CASRRTGGISGNQPQHF. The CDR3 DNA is TGTGCCAGTAGGCGGACAGGGGGGATTTCGGGCAATCAGCCCCAGCATTTT. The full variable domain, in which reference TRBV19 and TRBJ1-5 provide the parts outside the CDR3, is DGGITQSPKYLFRKEGQNVTLSCEQNLNHDAMYWYRQDPGQGLRLIYYSQIVNDFQKGDIAEGYSVSREKKESFPLTVTSAQKNPTAFYLCASRRTGGISGNQPQHFGDGTRLSIL.

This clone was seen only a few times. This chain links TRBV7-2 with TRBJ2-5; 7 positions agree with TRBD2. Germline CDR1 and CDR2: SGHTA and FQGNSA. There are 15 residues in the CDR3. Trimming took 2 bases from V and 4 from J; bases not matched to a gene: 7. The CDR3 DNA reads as TGTGCCAGCAGCTTATCCCTGGGGGGGACAGAGACCCAGTACTTC. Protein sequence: CASSLSLGGTETQYF.

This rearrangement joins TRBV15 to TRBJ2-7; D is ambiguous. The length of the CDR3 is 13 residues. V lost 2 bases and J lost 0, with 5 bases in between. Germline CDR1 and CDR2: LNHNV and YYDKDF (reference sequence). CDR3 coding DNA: TGTGCCACCAGCAGACGGTTCTCCTACGAGCAGTACTTC. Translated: CATSRRFSYEQYF. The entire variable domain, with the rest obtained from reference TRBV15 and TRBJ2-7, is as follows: DAMVIQNPRYQVTQFGKPVTLSCSQTLNHNVMYWYQQKSSQAPKLLFHYYDKDFNNEADTPDNFQSRRPNTSFCFLDIRSPGLGDTAMYLCATSRRFSYEQYFGPGTRLTVT.

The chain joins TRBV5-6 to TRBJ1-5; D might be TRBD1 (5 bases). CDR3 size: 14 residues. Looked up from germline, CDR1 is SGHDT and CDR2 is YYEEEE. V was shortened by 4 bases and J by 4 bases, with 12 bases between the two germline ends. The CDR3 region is CASSNWGGNQPQHF. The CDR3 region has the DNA TGTGCCAGCAGCAATTGGGGGGGTAATCAGCCCCAGCATTTT.